The rows below give T cell receptor beta chains drawn from one sample of a study of cytotoxic CD8 clonotypes in ibrutinib-treated CLL. TCRdb's copy holds only in-frame clones and misses some; the assay was immunoSEQ multiplex PCR. Among roughly 250,000 clones listed, 70% were seen once. The input for sequencing was PBMCs, taken after 24 months of ibrutinib treatment. Every receptor here comes from a human donor with chronic lymphocytic leukemia. Both conserved end residues are part of each CDR3. D genes are given only for firm matches. For some rows the clone size is stated as once, few or many, or as a class when expanded; others skip it.

TRBD1,TRBV6-5,NA,TRBJ1-3,CASSGRQGATIYF,TGTGCCAGCAGTGGAAGACAGGGGGCTACCATATATTTT
NA,TRBV27,NA,TRBJ2-6,CASRPTGPSFSGANVLTF,TGTGCCAGCAGGCCTACGGGACCATCCTTCTCTGGGGCCAACGTCCTGACTTTC
NA,TRBV19,few,TRBJ2-2,CASSISRPGELFF,TGTGCCAGTAGTATATCTAGGCCCGGGGAGCTGTTTTTT
NA,TRBV15,NA,TRBJ2-1,CATSREDSLGEFF,TGTGCCACCAGCAGAGAGGACAGCCTCGGTGAGTTCTTC
NA,TRBV11-1,NA,TRBJ2-5,CASSVEEETQYF,TGTGCCAGCAGTGTAGAGGAAGAGACCCAGTACTTC
NA,TRBV12-5,NA,TRBJ1-1,CASGFFVRGRITEAFF,TGTGCTAGTGGTTTTTTTGTCCGGGGGAGAATCACTGAAGCTTTCTTT
NA,TRBV28,NA,TRBJ2-5,CASSPQETQYF,TGTGCCAGCAGCCCCCAAGAGACCCAGTACTTC
NA,TRBV6-5,NA,TRBJ1-2,CASGIRGLYGYTF,TGTGCCAGCGGTATCAGGGGTCTCTATGGCTACACCTTC
TRBD2,TRBV27,NA,TRBJ2-1,CASSPGTREQFF,TGTGCCAGCAGTCCTGGGACTAGAGAGCAGTTCTTC
TRBD2,TRBV6-1,NA,TRBJ2-1,CASSAPGLAGGIEQFF,TGTGCCAGCAGTGCCCCGGGACTAGCGGGAGGAATAGAGCAGTTCTTC
NA,TRBV28,NA,TRBJ1-1,CASSPPRALWNTEAFF,TGTGCCAGCAGTCCACCCCGGGCGCTATGGAACACTGAAGCTTTCTTT
NA,TRBV20-1,NA,TRBJ1-1,CRINRNTEAFF,TGCCGTATAAACAGGAACACTGAAGCTTTCTTT
NA,TRBV28,few,TRBJ1-2,CASNLLGQSGYTF,TGTGCCAGCAACCTCTTAGGGCAGAGCGGCTACACCTTC
NA,TRBV7-9,NA,TRBJ1-2,CASSLERQYNYGYTF,TGTGCCAGCAGCTTAGAAAGACAGTATAACTATGGCTACACCTTC
TRBD2,TRBV27,NA,TRBJ2-3,CASGTLTSGAIRTQYF,TGTGCCAGTGGGACTCTGACTAGCGGGGCCATACGGACGCAGTATTTT
TRBD1,TRBV6-5,NA,TRBJ1-2,CASSYSSGGDVNGYTF,TGTGCCAGCAGTTACAGCTCAGGGGGCGATGTCAATGGCTACACCTTC
NA,TRBV2,NA,TRBJ2-7,CASSDRQAHEQYF,TGTGCCAGCAGTGATAGGCAGGCCCACGAGCAGTACTTC
TRBD2,TRBV7-9,NA,TRBJ2-5,CASAIDRAGGPNQETQYF,TGTGCCAGCGCCATAGACAGAGCGGGAGGGCCAAACCAAGAGACCCAGTACTTC
TRBD2,TRBV29-1,NA,TRBJ2-1,CSATGGRHNEQFF,TGCAGCGCGACGGGGGGGCGTCACAATGAGCAGTTCTTC
TRBD2,TRBV30,NA,TRBJ2-7,CAWTGGAYEQYF,TGTGCCTGGACCGGGGGGGCGTACGAGCAGTACTTC
NA,TRBV9,NA,TRBJ2-7,CASSVTDGNYEQYF,TGTGCCAGCAGCGTCACTGACGGAAACTACGAGCAGTACTTC
TRBD2,TRBV6-1,NA,TRBJ2-1,CASSEPSGRAMAPYNEQFF,TGTGCCAGCAGTGAGCCTAGCGGGAGGGCCATGGCCCCGTACAATGAGCAGTTCTTC
TRBD1,TRBV19,NA,TRBJ2-2,CASSGQGDYGELFF,TGTGCCAGTAGTGGACAGGGAGACTACGGGGAGCTGTTTTTT
NA,TRBV7-8,NA,TRBJ1-2,CASSLAAKVMRQETNYGYTF,TGTGCCAGCAGCCTAGCCGCCAAAGTCATGCGACAGGAAACTAACTATGGCTACACCTTC
NA,TRBV29-1,NA,TRBJ2-1,CSVGGNEQFF,TGCAGCGTTGGAGGTAATGAGCAGTTCTTC
TRBD1,TRBV27,NA,TRBJ2-1,CASSNGQGYNEQFF,TGTGCCAGCAGTAACGGACAGGGCTACAATGAGCAGTTCTTC
NA,TRBV9,NA,TRBJ1-2,CASSVAQADYGYTF,TGTGCCAGCAGCGTAGCACAGGCTGACTATGGCTACACCTTC
NA,TRBV28,few,TRBJ2-7,CASSFRNSYEQYF,TGTGCCAGCAGTTTCCGAAACTCCTACGAGCAGTACTTC
NA,TRBV30,NA,TRBJ1-1,CGGDRGTAFF,TGTGGAGGGGATAGGGGGACAGCTTTCTTT
TRBD1,TRBV9,NA,TRBJ2-3,CASSAGTGGEGDTQYF,TGTGCCAGCAGCGCCGGGACAGGGGGCGAAGGAGATACGCAGTATTTT
NA,TRBV13,NA,TRBJ2-7,CASSLRTSPRSYEQYF,TGTGCCAGCAGCCTCCGGACATCGCCCCGCTCCTACGAGCAGTACTTC
TRBD1,TRBV28,NA,TRBJ2-3,CASSDDRGSTDTQYF,TGTGCCAGCAGTGATGACAGGGGATCCACAGATACGCAGTATTTT
TRBD2,TRBV5-1,few,TRBJ2-7,CASSLSSGSSYEQYF,TGCGCCAGCAGCTTGTCTAGCGGGAGTTCATACGAGCAGTACTTC
TRBD1,TRBV28,NA,TRBJ2-7,CASSSQRTGALYEQYF,TGTGCCAGCAGTTCTCAAAGGACAGGGGCTCTGTACGAGCAGTACTTC
NA,TRBV14,NA,TRBJ2-4,CASSQRNYRGVDIQYF,TGTGCCAGCAGCCAACGAAACTATCGGGGAGTTGACATTCAGTACTTC
TRBD2,TRBV9,NA,TRBJ2-2,CASSPSGRDTGELFF,TGTGCCAGCAGCCCATCGGGGAGGGACACCGGGGAGCTGTTTTTT
NA,TRBV7-9,NA,TRBJ1-1,CASSLAPEAFF,TGTGCCAGCAGCTTAGCGCCTGAAGCTTTCTTT
NA,TRBV30,once,TRBJ1-5,CAWSDKTGKHQPQHF,TGTGCCTGGAGTGATAAGACAGGAAAACATCAGCCCCAGCATTTT
NA,TRBV27,few,TRBJ1-2,CASRRGDGYTF,TGTGCCAGCAGAAGGGGGGATGGCTACACCTTC
NA,TRBV13,NA,TRBJ1-4,CASSPYKKTNEKLFF,TGTGCCAGCAGCCCCTACAAGAAGACAAATGAAAAACTGTTTTTT
NA,TRBV6-6,NA,TRBJ1-1,CASSYKIEAFF,TGTGCCAGCAGTTATAAGATCGAAGCTTTCTTT
NA,TRBV6-5,NA,TRBJ2-1,CASSYFNEQFF,TGTGCCAGCAGTTACTTCAACGAGCAGTTCTTC
NA,TRBV25-1,NA,TRBJ1-2,CASKMDGSNYGYTF,TGTGCCAGCAAGATGGACGGATCTAACTATGGCTACACCTTC
TRBD2,TRBV25-1,NA,TRBJ2-3,CASSELREGGTDTQYF,TGTGCCAGCAGTGAATTGAGGGAGGGTGGCACAGATACGCAGTATTTT
NA,TRBV28,NA,TRBJ2-1,CASSPGRLNEQFF,TGTGCCAGCAGCCCTGGTCGTCTGAATGAGCAGTTCTTC
TRBD1,TRBV7-6,NA,TRBJ2-3,CASSPGTGKADTQYF,TGTGCCAGCAGCCCAGGGACAGGGAAGGCAGATACGCAGTATTTT
NA,TRBV28,few,TRBJ1-5,CASRSNQPQHF,TGTGCCAGCAGGAGCAATCAGCCCCAGCATTTT
NA,TRBV27,NA,TRBJ2-7,CASSPRQARREQYF,TGTGCCAGCAGCCCTCGCCAGGCAAGGCGCGAGCAGTACTTC
TRBD2,TRBV7-2,few,TRBJ2-7,CASSLVWTSGRDGQYF,TGTGCCAGCAGCTTAGTCTGGACTAGCGGAAGAGACGGGCAGTACTTC
NA,TRBV19,NA,TRBJ1-1,CATRGNMNTEAFF,TGTGCCACCAGGGGAAACATGAACACTGAAGCTTTCTTT
NA,TRBV5-1,NA,TRBJ1-5,CASSLDVGGNQPQHF,TGCGCCAGCAGCTTGGACGTGGGAGGCAATCAGCCCCAGCATTTT
NA,TRBV29-1,NA,TRBJ1-5,CSVIGQLDQPQHF,TGCAGCGTTATAGGTCAGCTCGATCAGCCCCAGCATTTT
TRBD1,TRBV6-5,few,TRBJ2-1,CASNRGPTYNEQFF,TGTGCCAGCAACAGGGGGCCGACCTACAATGAGCAGTTCTTC
NA,TRBV27,NA,TRBJ1-2,CASSLEIQGYGYTF,TGTGCCAGCAGTTTAGAAATACAGGGCTATGGCTACACCTTC